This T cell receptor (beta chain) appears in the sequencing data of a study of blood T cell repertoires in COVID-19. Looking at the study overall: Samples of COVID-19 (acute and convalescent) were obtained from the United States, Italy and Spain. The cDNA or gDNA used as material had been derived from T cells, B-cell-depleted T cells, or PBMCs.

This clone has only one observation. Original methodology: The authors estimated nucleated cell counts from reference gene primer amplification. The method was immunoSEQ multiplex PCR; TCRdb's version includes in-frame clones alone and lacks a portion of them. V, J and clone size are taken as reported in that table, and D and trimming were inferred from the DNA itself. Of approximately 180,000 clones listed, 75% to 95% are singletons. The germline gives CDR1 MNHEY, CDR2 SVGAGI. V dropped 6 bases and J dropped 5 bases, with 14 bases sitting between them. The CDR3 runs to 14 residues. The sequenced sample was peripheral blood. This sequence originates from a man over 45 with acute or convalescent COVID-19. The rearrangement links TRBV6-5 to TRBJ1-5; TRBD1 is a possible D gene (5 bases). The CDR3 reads CASSASGAYQPQHF. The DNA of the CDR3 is TGTGCCAGCAGCGCCTCTGGGGCCTATCAGCCCCAGCATTTT.